The clone carrying this TCR beta chain was picked up a small number of times. The antigen remains unidentified. A CD45RO/CCR7/CD25/CD127/CD95/CD27 panel sorted naive, central memory, regulatory and stem cell-like memory CD4+ cells. The sample belongs to a study of beta chain features in type 1 diabetes. General study findings and limits: Naive, central memory and regulatory TCRB repertoires appeared more similar among patients than healthy donors.

Sequencing targeted expressed TCRB transcripts, as all isolated RNA had been reverse transcribed. Only in-frame clones appear in the TCRdb table, and some are missing; sequencing was by immunoSEQ multiplex PCR. The repertoire holds about 320,000 clones, with about 15% as singletons. The CDR3 runs 17 residues. Germline CDR1 is GTSNPN and CDR2 is SVGIG (reference sequence). Trimming removed 0 bases at V and 1 base at J, with 18 bases between. The TCR sequence derives from a man in his thirties or forties in good health. The sequenced sample was central memory CD4+ T cells from blood. This chain uses TRBV30 with TRBJ1-1; possibly TRBD1 for D (5 bases). The CDR3, as DNA: TGTGCCTGGAGTGTACATCCGGGGCAGGCGAGGAACACTGAAGCTTTCTTT. Translated, it gives CAWSVHPGQARNTEAFF.